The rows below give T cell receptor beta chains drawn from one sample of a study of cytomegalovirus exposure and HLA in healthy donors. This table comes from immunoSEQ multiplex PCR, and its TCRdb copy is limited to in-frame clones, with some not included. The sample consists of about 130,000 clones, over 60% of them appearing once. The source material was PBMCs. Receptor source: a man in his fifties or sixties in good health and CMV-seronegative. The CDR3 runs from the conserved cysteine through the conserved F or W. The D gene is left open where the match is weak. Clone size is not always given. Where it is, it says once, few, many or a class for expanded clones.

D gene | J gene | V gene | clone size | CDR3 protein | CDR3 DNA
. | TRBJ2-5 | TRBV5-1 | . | CASSLVPGQETQYF | TGCGCCAGCAGCTTGGTCCCAGGCCAAGAGACCCAGTACTTC
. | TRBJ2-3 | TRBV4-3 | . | CASSHWSSTTADTQYF | TGCGCCAGCAGCCACTGGTCCTCGACAACGGCAGATACGCAGTATTTT
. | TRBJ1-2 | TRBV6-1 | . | CASSESTGNYGYTF | TGTGCCAGCAGTGAATCGACAGGAAACTATGGCTACACCTTC
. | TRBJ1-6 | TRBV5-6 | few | CASGPGGQHNSPLHF | TGTGCCAGCGGCCCCGGGGGGCAGCATAATTCACCCCTCCACTTT
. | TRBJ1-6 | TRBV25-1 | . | CASSAPSEAPPLHF | TGTGCCAGCAGTGCTCCGTCCGAGGCCCCACCCCTCCACTTT
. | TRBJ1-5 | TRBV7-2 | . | CASSDYNQPQHF | TGTGCCAGCTCGGACTACAATCAGCCCCAGCATTTT
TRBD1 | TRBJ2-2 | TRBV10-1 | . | CASSPGTVGTGELFF | TGCGCCAGCAGCCCCGGGACAGTCGGCACCGGGGAGCTGTTTTTT
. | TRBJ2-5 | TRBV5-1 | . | CASSLAQVEETQYF | TGCGCCAGCAGCTTGGCACAGGTCGAAGAGACCCAGTACTTC
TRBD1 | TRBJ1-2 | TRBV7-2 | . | CASSKDRTLNLYGYTF | TGTGCCAGCAGCAAGGACAGGACCCTTAACTTATATGGCTACACCTTC
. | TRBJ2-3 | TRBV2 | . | CASARVGAKDTDTQYF | TGTGCCAGCGCCAGGGTGGGTGCTAAAGACACAGATACGCAGTATTTT
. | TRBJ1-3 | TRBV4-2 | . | CASSQMRSGNTIYF | TGTGCCAGCAGCCAAATGCGCTCTGGAAACACCATATATTTT
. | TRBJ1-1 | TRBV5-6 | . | CASSFPGEFPITAFF | TGTGCCAGCAGCTTCCCAGGGGAATTTCCGATTACGGCTTTCTTT
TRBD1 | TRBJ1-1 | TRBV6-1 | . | CASSEDRENTEAFF | TGTGCCAGCAGTGAGGACAGGGAGAACACTGAAGCTTTCTTT
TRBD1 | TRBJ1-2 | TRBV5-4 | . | CASRGQGADYGYTF | TGTGCCAGCAGGGGACAGGGGGCTGACTATGGCTACACCTTC
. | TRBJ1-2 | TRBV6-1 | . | CASSEAWTANGYTF | TGTGCCAGCAGTGAAGCATGGACAGCTAATGGCTACACCTTC
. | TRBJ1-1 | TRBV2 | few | CASSSGVGRNTEAFF | TGTGCCAGCAGCTCCGGGGTAGGACGAAACACTGAAGCTTTCTTT
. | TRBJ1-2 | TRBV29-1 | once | CSIGDSGYGYTF | TGCAGCATAGGGGACTCGGGCTATGGCTACACCTTC
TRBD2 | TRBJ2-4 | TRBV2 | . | CASRRGVENIQYF | TGTGCCAGCAGGCGGGGGGTGGAAAACATTCAGTACTTC
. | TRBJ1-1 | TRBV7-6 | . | CASSLIGRDTEAFF | TGTGCCAGCAGCTTAATTGGCAGGGACACTGAAGCTTTCTTT
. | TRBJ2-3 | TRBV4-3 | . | CASSQVSSAGTADTQYF | TGCGCCAGCAGCCAAGTTTCTTCCGCGGGGACGGCAGATACGCAGTATTTT
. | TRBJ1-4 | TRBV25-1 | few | CASSDETGSEKLFF | TGTGCCAGCAGTGACGAGACAGGCTCTGAAAAACTGTTTTTT
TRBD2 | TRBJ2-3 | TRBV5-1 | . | CASSLPSGGTDTQYF | TGCGCCAGCAGCTTGCCTAGCGGGGGCACAGATACGCAGTATTTT
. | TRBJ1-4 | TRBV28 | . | CASRPTGANEKLFF | TGTGCCAGCAGACCGACAGGAGCTAATGAAAAACTGTTTTTT
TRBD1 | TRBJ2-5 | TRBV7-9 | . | CASSGPTGSGQYF | TGTGCCAGCAGCGGGCCGACAGGGAGTGGCCAGTACTTC
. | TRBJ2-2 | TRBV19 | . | CASSTQINTGELFF | TGTGCCAGTAGTACACAGATTAACACCGGGGAGCTGTTTTTT
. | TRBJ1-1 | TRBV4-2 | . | CASSQDFAQDTEAFF | TGTGCCAGCAGCCAAGACTTCGCTCAGGACACTGAAGCTTTCTTT
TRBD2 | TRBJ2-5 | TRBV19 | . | CASSISGGAETQYF | TGTGCCAGTAGTATTAGCGGGGGGGCAGAGACCCAGTACTTC
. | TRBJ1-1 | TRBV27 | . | CASSRWRNTEAFF | TGTGCCAGCAGCCGGTGGAGGAACACTGAAGCTTTCTTT
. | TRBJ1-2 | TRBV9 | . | CASSVSGTGGYGYTF | TGTGCCAGCAGCGTATCGGGAACGGGTGGATATGGCTACACCTTC
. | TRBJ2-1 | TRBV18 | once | CASSIGANNEQFF | TGTGCCAGCTCGATAGGGGCAAACAATGAGCAGTTCTTC
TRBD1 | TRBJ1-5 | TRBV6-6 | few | CASSDPGTGGQPQHF | TGTGCCAGCAGTGACCCAGGGACAGGGGGACAGCCCCAGCATTTT
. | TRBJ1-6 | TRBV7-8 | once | CASSMRGLRGASPLHF | TGTGCCAGCAGCATGCGGGGCCTCCGGGGGGCTTCACCCCTCCACTTT
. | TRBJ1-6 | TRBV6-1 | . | CASSDLRGLDYNSPLHF | TGTGCCAGCAGTGACCTTAGGGGACTTGACTATAATTCACCCCTCCACTTT
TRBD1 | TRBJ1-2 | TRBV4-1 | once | CASSQVRQGYGYTF | TGCGCCAGCAGCCAAGTGAGACAGGGGTATGGCTACACCTTC
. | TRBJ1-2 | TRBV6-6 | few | CASSSEWGRGYTF | TGTGCCAGCAGTTCCGAATGGGGCCGCGGCTACACCTTC
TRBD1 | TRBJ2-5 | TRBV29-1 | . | CSVHRGPETQYF | TGCAGCGTTCACAGGGGCCCGGAGACCCAGTACTTC
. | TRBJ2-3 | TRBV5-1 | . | CASSLAGGKYTDTQYF | TGCGCCAGCAGCTTGGCCGGGGGAAAGTACACAGATACGCAGTATTTT
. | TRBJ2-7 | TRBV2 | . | CASKGDSYGQYF | TGTGCCAGCAAAGGGGACTCCTACGGGCAGTACTTC
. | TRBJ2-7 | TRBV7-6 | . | CASSLAESSYEQYF | TGTGCCAGCAGCTTAGCAGAGAGCTCCTACGAGCAGTACTTC
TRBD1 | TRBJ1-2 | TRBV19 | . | CASSITGAYGYTF | TGTGCCAGTAGTATTACAGGGGCCTATGGCTACACCTTC
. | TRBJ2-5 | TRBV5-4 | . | CASSSPTGTGETQYF | TGTGCCAGCAGCTCCCCAACAGGGACGGGTGAGACCCAGTACTTC
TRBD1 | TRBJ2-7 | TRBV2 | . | CASNRDRSYEQYF | TGTGCCAGCAACCGGGACAGATCCTACGAGCAGTACTTC
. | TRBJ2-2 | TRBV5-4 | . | CASSLDSINTGELFF | TGTGCCAGCAGCTTGGACTCGATTAACACCGGGGAGCTGTTTTTT
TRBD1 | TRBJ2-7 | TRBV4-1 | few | CASSQEGQGTPYEQYF | TGCGCCAGCAGCCAAGAAGGACAGGGGACCCCCTACGAGCAGTACTTC
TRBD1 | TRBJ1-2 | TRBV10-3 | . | CAIKPTGDYGYTF | TGTGCCATCAAGCCGACAGGGGACTATGGCTACACCTTC
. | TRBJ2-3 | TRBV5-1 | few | CASSLLGDTDTQYF | TGCGCCAGCAGCCTCCTGGGGGACACGGATACGCAGTATTTT
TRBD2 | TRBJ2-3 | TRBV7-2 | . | CASSPQRGGRDTQYF | TGTGCCAGCAGCCCCCAGCGGGGGGGCCGAGATACGCAGTATTTT
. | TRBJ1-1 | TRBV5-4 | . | CASSATGGNTEAFF | TGTGCCAGCAGCGCCACGGGGGGGAACACTGAAGCTTTCTTT
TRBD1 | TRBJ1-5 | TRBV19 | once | CASSIPQGDQPQHF | TGTGCCAGTAGTATACCTCAGGGGGATCAGCCCCAGCATTTT
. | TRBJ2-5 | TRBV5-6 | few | CASTAWRGPQETQYF | TGTGCCAGCACCGCGTGGCGGGGCCCACAAGAGACCCAGTACTTC
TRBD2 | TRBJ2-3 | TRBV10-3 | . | CAISEFAGGPDTQYF | TGTGCCATCAGTGAGTTCGCGGGGGGGCCAGATACGCAGTATTTT
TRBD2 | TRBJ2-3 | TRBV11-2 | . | CASSDHLAGYSTDTQYF | TGTGCCAGCAGCGACCATCTAGCGGGATATAGCACAGATACGCAGTATTTT
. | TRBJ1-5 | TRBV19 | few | CASSIGTFSNQPQHF | TGTGCCAGTAGTATCGGGACTTTTAGCAATCAGCCCCAGCATTTT
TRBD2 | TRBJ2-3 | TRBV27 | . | CASSSKRGGVADTQYF | TGTGCCAGCAGTTCGAAGCGGGGGGGCGTTGCAGATACGCAGTATTTT